The rows below give T cell receptor beta chains drawn from one sample of a study of shared clonotypes between healthy human individuals. Only in-frame clones appear in the TCRdb table, and some are missing; sequencing was by immunoSEQ multiplex PCR. The sample has about 380,000 clones, just over 95% seen once. Source material: memory CD8+ T cells sorted from blood. The receptors were gathered from a man between 25 and 39 years old in good health. Both conserved end residues are part of each CDR3. The D gene is left open where the match is weak. Some rows have no size entry. The others give once, few or many, or a class for an expanded clone.

CDR3	DNA	size	D	V	J
CSVKGQNYGYTF	TGCAGCGTTAAGGGGCAGAACTATGGCTACACCTTC	NA	NA	TRBV29-1	TRBJ1-2
CASSVRRSGNTIYF	TGTGCCAGCAGTGTACGGCGGTCTGGAAACACCATATATTTT	NA	NA	TRBV6-1	TRBJ1-3
CASRGQGTDTQYF	TGCGCCAGCAGGGGACAGGGCACAGATACGCAGTATTTT	NA	TRBD1	TRBV5-1	TRBJ2-3
CASRSGTWGEKLFF	TGTGCCAGCAGGTCCGGGACGTGGGGTGAAAAACTGTTTTTT	NA	NA	TRBV5-5	TRBJ1-4
CASSFSPAADTQYF	TGTGCCAGCAGCTTTTCTCCGGCGGCAGATACGCAGTATTTT	NA	NA	TRBV7-8	TRBJ2-3
CASSSGPFSNQPQHF	TGTGCCAGCAGCTCCGGGCCCTTTAGCAATCAGCCCCAGCATTTT	once	NA	TRBV5-5	TRBJ1-5
CASSIGHSSGANVLTF	TGTGCCAGTAGTATCGGACATTCCTCTGGGGCCAACGTCCTGACTTTC	NA	NA	TRBV19	TRBJ2-6
CASSLGLSGRGRTDTQYF	TGTGCCAGCAGCTTGGGCCTTAGCGGGAGGGGGCGGACAGATACGCAGTATTTT	NA	TRBD2	TRBV5-4	TRBJ2-3
CASSFAGTGSMQTQYF	TGCGCCAGCAGCTTTGCCGGGACAGGGTCTATGCAGACCCAGTACTTC	NA	TRBD1	TRBV5-1	TRBJ2-5
CASSFRGDYSNQPQHF	TGTGCCAGCAGTTTTCGGGGAGATTATAGCAATCAGCCCCAGCATTTT	NA	NA	TRBV28	TRBJ1-5
CASSLAREKPDTQYF	TGTGCCAGCAGCTTAGCGCGGGAGAAGCCAGATACGCAGTATTTT	NA	TRBD2	TRBV13	TRBJ2-3
CGFGAGGPFPQF	TGTGGATTTGGAGCGGGAGGGCCCTTTCCTCAGTTC	NA	TRBD2	TRBV30	TRBJ2-7
CASSEAGSGNTIYF	TGTGCCAGCAGTGAAGCAGGGTCTGGAAACACCATATATTTT	NA	NA	TRBV25-1	TRBJ1-3
CAISAGVPYEQYF	TGTGCCATCAGTGCCGGGGTGCCCTACGAGCAGTACTTC	NA	NA	TRBV10-3	TRBJ2-7
CASSFGRTGMGYGYTF	TGTGCCAGCAGCTTTGGTCGTACAGGGATGGGCTATGGCTACACCTTC	NA	NA	TRBV5-6	TRBJ1-2
CASSFSAYEQFF	TGTGCCAGCAGTTTTTCGGCGTATGAGCAGTTCTTC	NA	NA	TRBV28	TRBJ2-1
CASSLRGRRTDTQYF	TGTGCCAGCAGTCTCAGGGGAAGACGCACAGATACGCAGTATTTT	NA	NA	TRBV27	TRBJ2-3
CASSLGPHNEKLFF	TGTGCCAGCAGTCTCGGGCCTCATAATGAAAAACTGTTTTTT	NA	NA	TRBV28	TRBJ1-4
CASSLLAGTYEQYF	TGTGCCAGCAGTCTCCTAGCGGGAACCTACGAGCAGTACTTC	NA	TRBD2	TRBV6-5	TRBJ2-7
CASRSAVSGGGNTIYF	TGTGCAAGTCGCTCAGCCGTCTCAGGGGGCGGAAACACCATATATTTT	NA	NA	TRBV12-2	TRBJ1-3
CAWGTGPNQPQHF	TGTGCCTGGGGGACAGGACCTAATCAGCCCCAGCATTTT	NA	TRBD1	TRBV30	TRBJ1-5
CASSFYSNQPQHF	TGTGCCAGCAGCTTTTATAGCAATCAGCCCCAGCATTTT	NA	NA	TRBV2	TRBJ1-5
CASRGGPYGYTF	TGTGCCAGTAGAGGGGGTCCCTATGGCTACACCTTC	NA	NA	TRBV19	TRBJ1-2
CASSARLAGEVRANYGYTF	TGTGCCAGCAGCGCTAGACTTGCCGGGGAGGTAAGAGCAAACTATGGCTACACCTTC	NA	NA	TRBV4-2	TRBJ1-2
CASSFLGTGELFF	TGTGCCAGCAGCTTTTTAGGCACCGGGGAGCTGTTTTTT	NA	NA	TRBV11-3	TRBJ2-2
CASSAGTSGRTEQYF	TGTGCCAGCAGCGCTGGGACTAGCGGGAGGACCGAGCAGTACTTC	NA	TRBD2	TRBV9	TRBJ2-7
CASSETPLAGGTDTQYF	TGTGCCAGCAGTGAAACCCCACTAGCGGGAGGCACAGATACGCAGTATTTT	NA	TRBD2	TRBV6-1	TRBJ2-3
CASGVGRVPTNEKLFF	TGTGCCAGTGGAGTTGGCCGGGTCCCAACTAATGAAAAACTGTTTTTT	NA	NA	TRBV19	TRBJ1-4
CASSFDFPSLLREYF	TGTGCCAGCAGCTTTGATTTTCCCAGCCTTCTACGGGAGTACTTC	NA	NA	TRBV12-1	TRBJ2-7
CASSQGRATSGSEQYF	TGCGCCAGCAGCCAAGGTCGGGCGACTAGCGGGAGCGAGCAGTACTTC	NA	TRBD2	TRBV4-1	TRBJ2-7
CASSQTGTPSYNEQFF	TGTGCCAGCAGCCAAACCGGGACTCCCTCATACAATGAGCAGTTCTTC	NA	NA	TRBV2	TRBJ2-1
CASSVDRLALEPQYF	TGTGCCAGCAGCGTAGATCGGCTAGCCCTTGAACCGCAGTATTTT	NA	NA	TRBV9	TRBJ2-3
CASSPESLAGGLGETQYF	TGTGCCAGCAGCCCAGAATCCCTAGCGGGAGGGCTCGGTGAGACCCAGTACTTC	NA	TRBD2	TRBV7-2	TRBJ2-5
CASSLGNSYEQYF	TGTGCTAGCAGCTTAGGGAACTCCTACGAGCAGTACTTC	NA	NA	TRBV7-7	TRBJ2-7
CASSRQGMTGNTIYF	TGCGCCAGCAGCCGACAGGGGATGACTGGAAACACCATATATTTT	NA	TRBD1	TRBV4-1	TRBJ1-3
CASSWTGTVYGYTF	TGTGCCAGCAGTTGGACAGGGACGGTCTATGGCTACACCTTC	NA	TRBD1	TRBV6-5	TRBJ1-2
CASSLGRTNTEAFF	TGTGCCAGCTCCCTCGGACGGACGAACACTGAAGCTTTCTTT	NA	NA	TRBV18	TRBJ1-1
CARKEPQYF	TGTGCCAGGAAAGAGCCCCAGTACTTC	NA	NA	TRBV27	TRBJ2-5
CASSLIGETDTQYF	TGTGCCAGCAGCTTAATTGGCGAAACAGATACGCAGTATTTT	NA	NA	TRBV7-2	TRBJ2-3
CAISSGSSYEQYF	TGTGCCATCAGTAGCGGGAGCTCCTACGAGCAGTACTTC	NA	TRBD2	TRBV10-3	TRBJ2-7
CASSAGTSDYNEQFF	TGTGCCAGCAGCGCCGGGACTAGCGATTACAATGAGCAGTTCTTC	NA	TRBD2	TRBV9	TRBJ2-1
CASSPQQGADEQFF	TGTGCCAGCTCACCCCAACAGGGGGCCGATGAGCAGTTCTTC	NA	TRBD1	TRBV18	TRBJ2-1
CASSHRGTVEAFF	TGTGCCAGCAGTCATAGAGGGACAGTTGAAGCTTTCTTT	NA	TRBD1	TRBV11-1	TRBJ1-1
CASSPLGAGQGNEQYF	TGTGCCAGCTCACCACTGGGGGCGGGACAGGGAAACGAGCAGTACTTC	NA	TRBD1	TRBV18	TRBJ2-7
CASIHRDRPYEQYF	TGTGCCAGCATCCACCGGGACAGGCCCTACGAGCAGTACTTC	NA	TRBD1	TRBV7-9	TRBJ2-7
CACLSTGTFNEKLFF	TGTGCCTGCCTATCCACCGGGACCTTTAATGAAAAACTGTTTTTT	NA	NA	TRBV28	TRBJ1-4
CASSLGDSSYEQYF	TGCGCCAGCAGCTTGGGGGACAGCTCCTACGAGCAGTACTTC	NA	TRBD1	TRBV5-1	TRBJ2-7
CASSYSRGGQQYF	TGTGCCAGCAGTTACTCTAGGGGGGGGCAGCAGTACTTC	NA	NA	TRBV6-5	TRBJ2-7
CAISDSGKAGNTIYF	TGTGCCATCAGTGACTCGGGGAAAGCTGGAAACACCATATATTTT	NA	NA	TRBV10-3	TRBJ1-3